This TCR beta chain was captured in a study of T cells in Graves' hyperthyroidism and ophthalmopathy (dated by TCRdb to the late 2010s). The study in broad terms: Peripheral blood was sampled at the time of initial diagnosis, prior to any treatment. A discovery cohort of about a hundred patients, about 40 with Graves' ophthalmopathy and approximately 55 with stable Graves' hyperthyroidism, was used to find distinguishing TCR V-J signatures. An independent validation cohort of 18 to 20 hyperthyroidism patients and approximately 16 patients who later progressed to ophthalmopathy tested prospective prediction of ophthalmopathy. For training and testing, the approximately 97 patients in the discovery cohort were randomly divided in a 7:3 ratio. In more than 5 Graves' hyperthyroidism patients, the study also compared T-cell repertoires from thyroid tissue with T-cell repertoires from blood. Following sampling, methimazole starting at 30 mg daily was given to hyperthyroidism patients, and high-dose intravenous methylprednisolone was given to ophthalmopathy patients. According to the paper, TCR Vbeta CDR3 sequencing was carried out on approximately 140 peripheral blood samples, which came from fewer than 50 ophthalmopathy, around 74 hyperthyroidism and roughly 17 progressor patients.

V is clipped by 6 bases and J by 0 bases, and the sequence between their germline boundaries is 5 bases long. From the cysteine through the phenylalanine, the CDR3 covers 12 amino acids. Kept here is only the CDR3 DNA, which spans 36 bases and is read in frame from base 1. Per the germline V gene (reference sequence), LNHDA is the CDR1 and SQIVND is the CDR2. Details on this clonotype: Its antigen is currently not known. No per-base quality is available; no much larger clone lies one base away.

The TCR beta CDR3 regions were amplified from the RNA transcripts. For the first round of RT-PCR on the TCR CDR3, the HTBI primer set was used together with the Qiagen OneStep RT-PCR kit. A second multiplex PCR round built the libraries, followed by size selection and purification. Paired-end sequencing of the libraries was performed with 100 bp reads on an Illumina HiSeq2000. Regarding the original processing steps: SOAPnuke was used to process the raw data, throwing out any read that contained adapters or uncalled bases, had a mean Phred below 15, or lacked an exact constant-primer or identifier match. High-quality paired reads were merged with COPE v1.2.5, and unique nucleotide sequences were defined as clonotypes. Clonotypes were aligned to IMGT TRBV, TRBD and TRBJ reference segments using MiTCR v1.1. The analysis included only V-J combinations with a frequency above 0.0001, which together covered around 99% of the repertoires. The TCS score was defined as the ratio of F50 (clonal expansion) to E x V (chaos), calculated using BLOSUM62-based TCRdist between CDR3 peptides within each V-J. Welch's t-statistics and random forest reduced roughly 500 V-J features to 10 to 15, which were used in a naive Bayes classifier (R e1071). TCRdb's own reprocessing of the public reads used fastp at Q25 and MiXCR and kept productive beta chains. Records with the same CDR3 protein are collapsed into one entry carrying the most frequent genes and DNA. The V and J calls follow TCRdb's processing rather than the paper's. The sample profile shows about 250,000 distinct CDR3 sequences; roughly 22% of them were found once. The top ten hold roughly 60% of the sample.

Ophthalmopathy patients had moderately to severely active disease, with a Clinical Activity Score of 3 or more, a NOSPECS grade of 4 or more, and a disease duration of less than 3 months. The study excluded patients with uncontrolled infections, other autoimmune diseases, pregnancy or lactation. Clinical symptoms, serum thyroxine and TRAb, thyroid ultrasound, and orbital computed tomography formed the basis for the diagnoses. PBMCs were separated from about 10 ml of fresh peripheral blood using Ficoll-Paque density gradient centrifugation. Trizol reagent was used to extract total RNA, and RNA quality was then checked on an Agilent 2100 Bioanalyzer. Overall study outcomes, separate from this receptor: During validation, the model predicted progression to ophthalmopathy a median of roughly six months ahead of onset, with around 70% sensitivity and roughly 75% specificity. Most expanded thyroid clonotypes (frequency above 0.001) were also detected in blood, suggesting blood repertoires may reflect thyroid immune responses. Sample size was not statistically predetermined, and blinding of investigators to group allocation was not performed. A 13 V-J signature model separated ophthalmopathy from stable hyperthyroidism, with roughly 88% sensitivity and 81.08% specificity in cross-validation and 80%/75% in testing.

The source is a man aged 30-40 years with Graves' ophthalmopathy. In this chain, TRBV19 is recombined with TRBJ1-1; the D gene cannot be named for sure. The specimen was blood. The CDR3 sequence is CASRSMNTEAFF. The bases read TGTGCCAGTAGGTCAATGAACACTGAAGCTTTCTTT.